These 3 T cell receptor beta chains share one sample of origin, sequenced in a study of T-cell memory formation after mild COVID-19. TCRdb passed the 5' RACE reads through MiXCR, listing each CDR3 protein once. This sample has fewer than 700,000 distinct CDR3 sequences, with about a fifth found just once. The material sequenced was PBMCs or a T cell subset sorted from them (not recorded which). These receptors were collected from an adult woman who had mild COVID-19 (a few samples of this study predate the infection). Cell type and time point are not known.

The chain combines TRBV6-5 with TRBJ1-1; D is perhaps TRBD1 (5 bases). The CDR3 sequence is 14 residues long. The V gene's germline CDR1 is MNHEY and CDR2 SVGAGI. V dropped 6 bases and J dropped 0 bases, with 11 bases sitting between them. The DNA of the CDR3 is TGTGCCAGCAGGGTTGGGGCTATGAACACTGAAGCTTTCTTT. This codes for CASRVGAMNTEAFF.

The CDR3 loop reads CAISEVGTGKETQYF. The CDR3 nucleotides read TGTGCCATCAGTGAGGTCGGGACAGGGAAAGAGACCCAGTACTTC. The V call is TRBV10-3, the J call TRBJ2-5, with TRBD1 matching over 9 bases. The germline gives CDR1 ENHRY, CDR2 SYGVKD. The CDR3 loop spans 15 amino acids. After removal of 2 bases from V and 3 bases from J, the junction contained 4 bases not matched to a gene.

The chain employs TRBV14 and TRBJ1-1; TRBD1 matches 9 bases. CDR1 is SGHDN and CDR2 is FVKESK in the germline V gene. Unmatched junction bases numbered 4, after V lost 5 bases and J lost 3 bases. This CDR3 has 14 amino acids. The CDR3 reads CASSTRDRDTEAFF. DNA for the CDR3: TGTGCCAGCAGCACACGGGACAGGGACACTGAAGCTTTCTTT. Variable domain in full (rest from reference TRBV14 and TRBJ1-1): EAGVTQFPSHSVIEKGQTVTLRCDPISGHDNLYWYRRVMGKEIKFLLHFVKESKQDESGMPNNRFLAERTGGTYSTLKVQPAELEDSGVYFCASSTRDRDTEAFFGQGTRLTVV.